This T cell receptor beta chain was identified during a study of blood T cells in healthy people across ages. Study overall: Template-switching capture recovered about one barcoded beta molecule per two T cells.

In regard to this clonotype: Its antigen is as yet unknown.

PCR was performed a second time for about 7 to 12 cycles using a sample-barcoded 5' primer and a J-beta primer mix. One entry per CDR3 protein results from TCRdb running MiXCR on the 5' RACE reads. The repertoire holds around 600,000 distinct CDR3 sequences, around 48% seen once, with 20% to 25% in the top ten. V trimming: 0 bases; J trimming: 2 bases; junction bases outside the gene matches: 13. The CDR3 extends over 19 amino acids. Germline V gene lookup returns CDR1 LNHNV and CDR2 YYDKDF (reference sequence). Overall study findings and caveats: Researchers said unsorted PBMCs prevented a conclusive naive versus antigen-experienced comparison.

The rearrangement links TRBV15 to TRBJ2-7, with TRBD2 matching 10 bases. The sequence was obtained from a man older than 75 in good health. The sequenced sample consisted of blood. In nucleotides, the CDR3 is TGTGCCACCAGCAGAGATCTAGCGGGAGATACCGTTAGGGCCTACGAGCAGTACTTC. It encodes CATSRDLAGDTVRAYEQYF.